Presented here are 21 T cell receptor beta chains from one specimen sequenced in a study of blood T cell repertoires in COVID-19. Libraries were prepared by immunoSEQ multiplex PCR; TCRdb keeps only in-frame clonotypes and omits some of them. The sample lists over 350,000 clones; just over 85% were seen once. The sequencing sample was made of peripheral blood. Source of these receptors: a woman aged 25-40 years with active or convalescent COVID-19.

The DNA of the CDR3 is TGTGCCAGCAGCCAAGATAGGGCTAGCGGGACAGGAGATACGCAGTATTTT. Translated: CASSQDRASGTGDTQYF. The chain is built from TRBV3-1 (or the pseudogene TRBV3-2) and TRBJ2-3, with TRBD2 as a possible D gene (9 bases). CDR1 and CDR2 from the germline V gene are LGHDT and YNNKEL (reference sequence). Trimming removed 0 bases at V and 5 bases at J, with 18 bases between. This CDR3 is 17 amino acids long.

The rearrangement joins TRBV6-1 to TRBJ1-3; no clear D. The CDR3 totals 15 residues. Deletions cut 1 base from V and 2 bases from J, with 9 bases between. Germline V gene data show CDR1 as MNHNS and CDR2 as SASEGT. The CDR3 protein is CASSEENRAGNTIYF. The CDR3 coding sequence is TGTGCCAGCAGTGAAGAAAACAGAGCTGGAAACACCATATATTTT.

The chain links TRBV6-5 to TRBJ1-1, with D perhaps matching TRBD1 (5 bases). V was shortened by 8 bases and J by 0 bases, with 16 bases between the two germline ends. The CDR3 sequence is 15 residues long. Germline CDR1 reads MNHEY; CDR2 reads SVGAGI. The CDR3 here is CASVRGGTMNTEAFF. CDR3 nucleotides: TGTGCCAGCGTCCGGGGGGGGACCATGAACACTGAAGCTTTCTTT.

The J gene is TRBJ2-3, the V gene TRBV7-8; a weak D match, TRBD2 (6 bases). This CDR3 is 15 amino acids long. V lost 8 bases to trimming and J lost 0 bases, with 15 bases between them. CDR1 and CDR2 (germline): SGHVS, FQNEAQ. CDR3 residues: CASDVRRGSTDTQYF. The CDR3 DNA reads TGTGCCAGCGACGTAAGGAGGGGAAGCACAGATACGCAGTATTTT. Supplemented by reference TRBV7-8 and TRBJ2-3, the full variable domain reads GAGVSQSPRYKVAKRGQDVALRCDPISGHVSLFWYQQALGQGPEFLTYFQNEAQLDKSGLPSDRFFAERPEGSVSTLKIQRTQQEDSAVYLCASDVRRGSTDTQYFGPGTRLTVL.

In the case of this clone: Additional DNA sequences in this sample encode the identical CDR3. This sequence joins TRBV12-3 or TRBV12-4 and TRBJ1-3; no firm D call. CDR3 length equals 13 residues. The V gene lost 0 bases and the J gene lost 3 bases, with 3 bases spanning the gap. CDR3 sequence: CASSLALGNTIYF. DNA of the CDR3: TGTGCCAGCAGTTTAGCCCTTGGAAACACCATATATTTT.

V is TRBV16 and J is TRBJ2-7; a weak D match, TRBD1 (5 bases). Germline lookup yields CDR1 KGHSY and CDR2 FQNENV. CDR3 size: 16 residues. The V end lost 0 bases, the J end lost 4 bases, and 16 bases lay between the germline ends. The CDR3 sequence is CASSQSASRVAYEQYF. CDR3 sequence (DNA): TGTGCCAGCAGCCAATCCGCCAGCAGGGTTGCTTACGAGCAGTACTTC.

The chain carries TRBV19 and TRBJ1-6, with D tentatively TRBD1 (5 bases). The CDR3 length is 14 residues. Per the germline V gene, CDR1 is LNHDA and CDR2 is SQIVND (reference sequence). The CDR3 here is CVAGMGEFSSPLHF. The CDR3 DNA reads as TGTGTGGCGGGGATGGGGGAGTTTAGTTCACCCCTCCACTTT.

CDR3: CASSDASGRGLGEQFF. The CDR3 coding sequence is TGCGCCAGCAGTGACGCTAGCGGGAGGGGCCTGGGTGAGCAGTTCTTC. The chain combines TRBV10-2 with TRBJ2-1; TRBD2 aligns across 12 bases. The CDR3 totals 16 residues. Germline V gene lookup returns CDR1 WSHSY and CDR2 SAAADI. The V segment lost 3 bases and the J segment 9 bases; nucleotides outside the gene matches: 9.

V gene TRBV7-9 combines with J gene TRBJ2-5; 9 bases agree with TRBD2. The CDR3 runs 16 residues. The V and J ends lost 5 bases and 4 bases, in that order; junction bases with no gene match: 11. Germline CDR1 reads SEHNR; CDR2 reads FQNEAQ (reference sequence). This CDR3 is CASSPETSGWGETQYF. Written as DNA, the CDR3 is TGTGCCAGCAGCCCAGAAACTAGCGGGTGGGGAGAGACCCAGTACTTC.

The chain recombines TRBV30 with TRBJ2-1, with 10 bases aligning to TRBD2. Germline V gene sequence: CDR1 GTSNPN, CDR2 SVGIG (reference sequence). The CDR3 spans 14 residues. Trimming at V came to 2 bases and at J to 8 bases, leaving 6 bases not matched to a gene. In DNA form, the CDR3 reads TGTGCCTGGAGTCTCGACCTAGCGGGAGATGAGCAGTTCTTC. Amino acids: CAWSLDLAGDEQFF.

This chain links TRBV2 with TRBJ1-1, with TRBD1 identical over 7 bases. Germline loops: CDR1 SNHLY, CDR2 FYNNEI. CDR3 size: 14 residues. V trimming: 6 bases; J trimming: 4 bases; junction bases outside the gene matches: 8. The CDR3 DNA follows: TGTGCCAGCAGAGACGGACAGGCGGGCACTGAAGCTTTCTTT. Encoded protein: CASRDGQAGTEAFF.

The chain is built from TRBV7-8 and TRBJ1-4; TRBD1 might be the D (5 bases). The germline V gene has CDR1 SGHVS and CDR2 FQNEAQ. This CDR3 comprises 19 residues. The V and J ends lost 1 base and 0 bases respectively, with 18 bases between them. The CDR3 bases are TGTGCCAGCAGCTTAGAACGGCCAGGTGAAGGGGCAACTAATGAAAAACTGTTTTTT. Translation gives CASSLERPGEGATNEKLFF.

V usage is TRBV5-1 and J usage is TRBJ1-2; possibly TRBD1 for D (5 bases). The ends were cut back, 2 bases at V and 3 bases at J, with 14 bases in the middle. CDR1 and CDR2 (germline): SGHRS, YFSETQ. The CDR3 runs to 15 residues. The CDR3 DNA follows: TGCGCCAGCAGCTTAGACAGTCAGACGCACTATGGCTACACCTTC. This codes for CASSLDSQTHYGYTF.

The chain links TRBV6-5 to TRBJ1-1, with D uncertain. CDR3 length: 13 amino acids. The germline V gene encodes CDR1 MNHEY and CDR2 SVGAGI. V was trimmed by 2 bases and J by 5 bases, leaving 9 bases between them. The CDR3 region is CASSYNSGTEAFF. The CDR3 DNA is TGTGCCAGCAGTTACAACTCGGGGACTGAAGCTTTCTTT.

This chain links TRBV19 with TRBJ1-4; D call uncertain. Deletions cut 8 bases from V and 0 bases from J, with 10 bases between. Looked up from germline, CDR1 is LNHDA and CDR2 is SQIVND (reference sequence). The CDR3 contains 14 residues. In DNA form, the CDR3 reads TGTGCCAGTTCTGGAGCCGCAACTAATGAAAAACTGTTTTTT. Protein sequence: CASSGAATNEKLFF.

The CDR3 is CASSYSLSEQYF. DNA of the CDR3: TGCGCCAGCAGCTACAGCTTATCCGAGCAGTACTTC. This sequence joins TRBV5-1 and TRBJ2-7, with D uncertain. This CDR3 comprises 12 residues. CDR1 and CDR2 from the germline V gene are SGHRS and YFSETQ. The V gene lost 3 bases and the J gene lost 6 bases, with 10 bases spanning the gap.

The rearrangement uses TRBV16 and TRBJ2-3; 11 nucleotides agree with TRBD2. CDR3 length equals 12 residues. V lost 4 bases and J lost 10; bases outside the gene matches: 1. Germline CDR1 reads KGHSY; CDR2 reads FQNENV. CDR3 sequence (DNA): TGTGCCAGCAGCCTGACTAGCGGGGCGCAGTATTTT. Amino acid sequence: CASSLTSGAQYF.

This chain links TRBV4-1 with TRBJ1-1, with unresolved D. Germline lookup yields CDR1 MGHRA and CDR2 YSYEKL. The CDR3 loop spans 14 amino acids. V lost 0 bases, J lost 13 bases, and 18 bases lay in between. CDR3 in amino acids: CASSQDEEAAWHFF. In DNA form, the CDR3 reads TGCGCCAGCAGCCAAGATGAAGAGGCGGCCTGGCATTTCTTT.

The chain recombines TRBV19 with TRBJ1-1; TRBD1 is a possible D gene (5 bases). Trimming pared 5 bases from V and 6 bases from J, leaving 13 bases between. The CDR3 is 13 amino acids. Germline loops: CDR1 LNHDA, CDR2 SQIVND (reference sequence). The CDR3 protein is CASSVRGSPEAFF. DNA of the CDR3: TGTGCCAGTAGTGTCCGGGGGTCCCCTGAAGCTTTCTTT.

This clone was seen just once. This chain links TRBV4-2 with TRBJ1-3; 9 bases are a match to TRBD1. V was pared by 0 bases and J by 0 bases, with 12 bases of the junction left unmatched. The CDR3 extends over 20 amino acids. The germline V gene encodes CDR1 LGHNA and CDR2 YNFKEQ. The CDR3 DNA sequence: TGTGCCAGCAGCCAAGATTCCGGGACAGGGCAATTTCGCTCTGGAAACACCATATATTTT. This gives the protein CASSQDSGTGQFRSGNTIYF.

This clone was seen once. The rearrangement uses TRBV2 and TRBJ1-1; D unclear. Per germline, CDR1 SNHLY and CDR2 FYNNEI. This CDR3 is 13 amino acids long. V was trimmed by 4 bases and J by 0 bases, leaving 6 bases between them. The CDR3 DNA sequence: TGTGCCAGCAGTGCCGAGTTGAACACTGAAGCTTTCTTT. Translation: CASSAELNTEAFF.